The following is a T cell receptor beta chain sequence with its context. The CDR3 has 13 amino acids. The germline V gene encodes CDR1 SNHLY and CDR2 FYNNEI. V lost 4 bases to trimming and J lost 3 bases, with 9 bases between them. Libraries were prepared by immunoSEQ multiplex PCR; TCRdb keeps only in-frame clonotypes and omits some of them. The data contain roughly 250,000 clones, roughly nine tenths of them seen just once; the ten biggest clones take up roughly 12%. The entry originates in a study of blood T cell repertoires in COVID-19. The sequence derives from a woman aged 25 to 39 with COVID-19, enrolled during active disease. Sequencing was done on a sample of peripheral blood. The gene calls are TRBV2 and TRBJ1-2, with unresolved D. The CDR3 DNA reads as TGTGCCAGCAGTGTAGAGCAGGACTATGGCTACACCTTC. Its protein product is CASSVEQDYGYTF.